These 29 T cell receptor beta chains came from one sample sequenced in a study of blood T cell repertoires in COVID-19. TCRdb's copy holds only in-frame clones and misses some; the assay was immunoSEQ multiplex PCR. The table has around 35,000 clones, 90% to 95% seen once. Sequencing was performed on peripheral blood. These TCRs come from a human donor in a cohort sampled during active COVID-19.

The CDR3 bases are TGTGCCAGCAGTGGGGCCGGTTGGGAATTGACTGAAGCTTTCTTT. Amino acid sequence: CASSGAGWELTEAFF. The V call is TRBV27, the J call TRBJ1-1; TRBD1 might be the D (5 bases). Trimming took off 5 bases at V and 5 bases at J, with 18 bases between the two ends. Germline V gene data show CDR1 as MNHEY and CDR2 as SMNVEV (reference sequence). The CDR3 sequence is 15 residues long.

V and J are TRBV11-2 and TRBJ1-1; no definite D call. The CDR3 totals 14 residues. Trimming shortened V by 5 bases and J by 6 bases, and 16 bases separated the two germline ends. Per the germline V gene, CDR1 is SGHAT and CDR2 is FQNNGV. CDR3 sequence (DNA): TGTGCCAGCAGCCAAGATCTGCGGGCTGCTGAAGCTTTCTTT. Residues: CASSQDLRAAEAFF. The full variable domain, with the rest looked up from reference TRBV11-2 and TRBJ1-1, is EAGVAQSPRYKIIEKRQSVAFWCNPISGHATLYWYQQILGQGPKLLIQFQNNGVVDDSQLPKDRFSAERLKGVDSTLKIQPAKLEDSAVYLCASSQDLRAAEAFFGQGTRLTVV.

The chain couples TRBV20-1 to TRBJ1-4; D gene ambiguous. The CDR3 runs 11 residues. V lost 4 bases, J lost 15 bases, and 15 bases lay in between. Germline V gene data show CDR1 as DFQATT and CDR2 as SNEGSKA (reference sequence). Written as DNA, the CDR3 is TGCAGTGCTAAAGGTGGTCGGGGATTGTTTTTT. Translation: CSAKGGRGLFF.

This chain connects TRBV24-1 to TRBJ2-7, with 8 bases identical to TRBD1. The CDR3 contains 15 residues. Germline V lookup: CDR1 KGHDR, CDR2 SFDVKD. J was trimmed by 0 bases and V by 4 bases; bases with no gene match: 4. The CDR3 protein is CATSDRTGPSYEQYF. The DNA for the CDR3 is TGTGCCACCAGTGACCGGACAGGGCCCTCCTACGAGCAGTACTTC.

This clone has just one count. This chain links TRBV27 with TRBJ2-2, with D unresolved. The CDR3 has 11 amino acids. With 8 bases removed from V and 1 base from J, the gap between germline ends came to 2 bases. Germline V CDR1 and CDR2: MNHEY, SMNVEV (reference sequence). The CDR3 protein is CASQNTGELFF. The CDR3 region has the DNA TGTGCCAGCCAGAACACCGGGGAGCTGTTTTTT.

This sequence joins TRBV27 and TRBJ2-3, with TRBD2 identical over 13 bases. CDR1 is MNHEY and CDR2 is SMNVEV in the germline V gene (reference sequence). Germline trimming cut 5 bases from V and 4 bases from J; bases unmatched to any gene: 12. The CDR3 sequence is 18 residues long. CDR3 DNA: TGTGCCAGCAGTCTCGGACTAGCGGGAGAAGGTAGGGCAGATACGCAGTATTTT. This sequence encodes CASSLGLAGEGRADTQYF.

V and J are TRBV4-3 and TRBJ2-3; possible D gene TRBD2, 5 bases. The CDR3 runs 15 residues. V was clipped by 0 bases and J by 1 base, with 8 bases between them. Germline CDR1 is LGHNA and CDR2 is YSLEER. The CDR3 region is CASSQDAGGTDTQYF. The CDR3 nucleotides are TGCGCCAGCAGCCAAGATGCGGGTGGCACAGATACGCAGTATTTT.

This rearrangement joins TRBV5-6 to TRBJ2-7, with D possibly matching TRBD1 (6 bases). The V gene's germline CDR1 is SGHDT and CDR2 YYEEEE. The V end was cut by 4 bases, the J end by 3 bases, with 14 bases between. The CDR3 length is 14 residues. This CDR3 reads CASSGRDTFYEQYF. CDR3 coding DNA: TGTGCCAGCAGCGGCCGGGACACTTTCTACGAGCAGTACTTC.

The chain joins TRBV7-8 to TRBJ2-7, with TRBD2 matching 8 bases. Per germline, CDR1 SGHVS and CDR2 FQNEAQ. This CDR3 comprises 16 residues. J lost 3 bases, V lost 5 bases, and 12 bases had no gene match. Here the CDR3 DNA reads TGTGCCAGCAGCCGACGGGCTTCAGCGGGAGTCTACGAGCAGTACTTC. Residues: CASSRRASAGVYEQYF. Together with reference TRBV7-8 and TRBJ2-7, the CDR3 gives the full variable domain: GAGVSQSPRYKVAKRGQDVALRCDPISGHVSLFWYQQALGQGPEFLTYFQNEAQLDKSGLPSDRFFAERPEGSVSTLKIQRTQQEDSAVYLCASSRRASAGVYEQYFGPGTRLTVT.

The chain couples TRBV28 to TRBJ1-5; a possible D gene is TRBD1 (6 bases). Germline loops: CDR1 MDHEN, CDR2 SYDVKM. The CDR3 loop spans 15 amino acids. V lost 2 bases to trimming and J lost 7 bases, with 15 bases between them. The CDR3 here is CASSLLIRGDQPQHF. DNA for the CDR3: TGTGCCAGCAGTTTACTGATCAGGGGAGACCAGCCCCAGCATTTT.

The genes are TRBV19 and TRBJ1-1; 8 positions agree with TRBD1. CDR1 LNHDA and CDR2 SQIVND come from the germline V gene (reference sequence). V lost 4 bases, J lost 6 bases, and 13 bases stayed unmatched. The CDR3 loop spans 16 amino acids. The CDR3 loop is CASSNGKGQGVPEAFF. The DNA for the CDR3 is TGTGCCAGTAGTAACGGAAAAGGACAGGGAGTCCCTGAAGCTTTCTTT.

The V call is TRBV18, the J call TRBJ1-2; D is possibly TRBD1 (5 bases). The CDR3 is 16 amino acids. V lost 4 bases and J lost 2, with 17 bases in between. CDR1 is KGHSH and CDR2 is LQKENI in the germline V gene. The CDR3 here is CASSRNYRNSNYGYTF. The CDR3, as DNA: TGTGCCAGCTCACGAAACTACAGGAATAGCAACTATGGCTACACCTTC.

The chain carries TRBV19 and TRBJ2-2; a weak D match, TRBD2 (5 bases). CDR3 length: 13 amino acids. Germline assignment: CDR1 LNHDA and CDR2 SQIVND (reference sequence). The V gene lost 6 bases and the J gene lost 6 bases, with 11 bases spanning the gap. CDR3 residues: CASSWVGAGELFF. CDR3 in DNA: TGTGCCAGTAGCTGGGTCGGGGCCGGGGAGCTGTTTTTT.

V gene TRBV18 combines with J gene TRBJ1-4; tentatively, D is TRBD1 (6 bases). CDR3 length: 16 amino acids. Trimming removed 0 bases from V and 2 bases from J, with 10 bases in between. Germline CDR1 KGHSH, CDR2 LQKENI. The CDR3: CASSPPGAGTNEKLFF. The CDR3, as DNA: TGTGCCAGCTCACCACCGGGGGCAGGGACTAATGAAAAACTGTTTTTT. Looking up the rest from reference TRBV18 and TRBJ1-4 gives the full variable domain: NAGVMQNPRHLVRRRGQEARLRCSPMKGHSHVYWYRQLPEEGLKFMVYLQKENIIDESGMPKERFSAEFPKEGPSILRIQQVVRGDSAAYFCASSPPGAGTNEKLFFGSGTQLSVL.

The rearrangement uses TRBV5-1 and TRBJ1-1; D remains unclear. V lost 0 bases to trimming and J lost 5 bases, with 20 bases between them. From germline, CDR1 is SGHRS and CDR2 YFSETQ. CDR3 length: 17 residues. CDR3 nucleotide sequence: TGCGCCAGCAGCTTGGGGGCGGGAGGCAGGCAAGGGACTGAAGCTTTCTTT. Translating gives CASSLGAGGRQGTEAFF. The entire variable domain, with the rest obtained from reference TRBV5-1 and TRBJ1-1, is as follows: KAGVTQTPRYLIKTRGQQVTLSCSPISGHRSVSWYQQTPGQGLQFLFEYFSETQRNKGNFPGRFSGRQFSNSRSEMNVSTLELGDSALYLCASSLGAGGRQGTEAFFGQGTRLTVV.

This chain connects TRBV10-3 to TRBJ2-2; TRBD2 matches at 9 bases. This CDR3 contains 12 residues. Trimming at V came to 10 bases and at J to 7 bases, leaving 4 bases not matched to a gene. The germline gives CDR1 ENHRY, CDR2 SYGVKD. CDR3 amino acids: CASGTSHGELFF. CDR3 bases: TGTGCCAGCGGGACTAGCCACGGGGAGCTGTTTTTT.

This rearrangement joins TRBV7-2 to TRBJ2-7; TRBD2 is a possible D gene (6 bases). The CDR3 contains 14 residues. Trimming left V 5 bases short and J 0 bases short, with 11 bases between. Per germline, CDR1 SGHTA and CDR2 FQGNSA. DNA of the CDR3: TGTGCCAGCAGCCCCGGGACTTACTCCTACGAGCAGTACTTC. The encoded protein is CASSPGTYSYEQYF.

The CDR3 coding sequence is TGTGCCAGCAGCTTCCGCGGGAGGGCGGGCACAGATACGCAGTATTTT. It yields the protein CASSFRGRAGTDTQYF. The chain is built from TRBV7-2 and TRBJ2-3; 9 nucleotides match TRBD2. The germline V gene has CDR1 SGHTA and CDR2 FQGNSA. V was clipped by 3 bases and J by 1 base; unmatched bases: 5. This CDR3 contains 16 residues.

V and J are TRBV7-9 and TRBJ2-5; D gene unclear. Germline V gene lookup returns CDR1 SEHNR and CDR2 FQNEAQ (reference sequence). Trimming removed 3 bases from V and 4 bases from J, with 18 bases in between. The CDR3 covers 16 residues. The CDR3 spells CASSLAAVVRRETQYF. CDR3 nucleotide sequence: TGTGCCAGCAGCTTGGCCGCGGTGGTCAGACGAGAGACCCAGTACTTC.

The genes are TRBV7-9 and TRBJ1-1; the D gene is possibly TRBD1 (5 bases). CDR1 and CDR2 (germline): SEHNR, FQNEAQ (reference sequence). The CDR3 length is 13 residues. Trimming shortened V by 1 base and J by 7 bases, and 10 bases separated the two germline ends. The CDR3 protein is CASSLVSGYEAFF. The CDR3 DNA sequence: TGTGCCAGCAGCTTAGTATCAGGGTATGAAGCTTTCTTT.

V is TRBV18 and J is TRBJ2-3, with 9 bases identical to TRBD1. Germline CDR1 KGHSH, CDR2 LQKENI. CDR3 length: 16 residues. Losses at the gene ends were 6 bases for V and 3 bases for J; bases not matched to a gene: 10. The CDR3 spells CASSRQQGARTDTQYF. For the CDR3, the DNA is TGTGCCAGCTCTCGGCAACAGGGGGCGAGGACAGATACGCAGTATTTT.

Here the CDR3 DNA reads TGTGCCTGGGATCCAGGGACCTACGAGCAGTACTTC. This codes for CAWDPGTYEQYF. The chain recombines TRBV30 with TRBJ2-7; tentative D call: TRBD1 (5 bases). The CDR3 has 12 residues. Trimming took 5 bases from V and 2 from J, leaving 10 bases between them. Looked up from germline, CDR1 is GTSNPN and CDR2 is SVGIG (reference sequence).

The rearrangement uses TRBV7-8 and TRBJ1-6; possible D gene TRBD1, 6 bases. This CDR3 spans 15 amino acids. Germline loops: CDR1 SGHVS, CDR2 FQNEAQ. V was cut by 3 bases and J by 7 bases, with 13 bases left in between. CDR3 in amino acids: CASSFRAGANSPLHF. Written as DNA, the CDR3 is TGTGCCAGCAGCTTTCGGGCAGGGGCGAATTCACCCCTCCACTTT.

The CDR3 region is CASSLGSRGWDTEAFF. Here the CDR3 DNA reads TGTGCCAGCAGCTTAGGATCTCGGGGGTGGGACACTGAAGCTTTCTTT. The rearrangement joins TRBV7-2 to TRBJ1-1; maybe TRBD1 (5 bases). CDR1 and CDR2 (germline): SGHTA, FQGNSA. This CDR3 spans 16 amino acids. The V end was cut by 1 base, the J end by 3 bases, with 15 bases between.

This clone occurred a few times. This chain links TRBV4-1 with TRBJ2-7; 8 positions match TRBD1. This CDR3 spans 16 amino acids. Germline V gene data show CDR1 as MGHRA and CDR2 as YSYEKL. Trimming cost V 0 bases and J 4 bases; bases outside gene matches: 8. The DNA of the CDR3 is TGCGCCAGCAGCCAAGAGGAAGGGACAGGTTCTTACGAGCAGTACTTC. It encodes CASSQEEGTGSYEQYF.

This chain links TRBV9 with TRBJ1-5; D possibly corresponds to TRBD1 (6 bases). The CDR3 is 14 residues long. Trimming stripped 5 bases from V and 0 bases from J, with 9 bases between. The germline V gene has CDR1 SGDLS and CDR2 YYNGEE. CDR3 residues: CASSVDSSNQPQHF. CDR3 coding DNA: TGTGCCAGCAGTGTGGACAGTAGCAATCAGCCCCAGCATTTT.

Within the sample, this clone is medium-sized. The chain links TRBV5-6 to TRBJ2-1, with 10 bases that match TRBD2. V dropped 5 bases and J dropped 9; count of bases not matched to a gene: 5. This CDR3 contains 13 residues. Germline CDR1 reads SGHDT; CDR2 reads YYEEEE. CDR3 protein: CASSLAGVGEQFF. The CDR3 DNA reads TGTGCCAGCAGTCTAGCGGGAGTAGGTGAGCAGTTCTTC.

The V and J genes are TRBV30 and TRBJ1-6; the match to TRBD1 covers 8 bases. The CDR3 sequence is 14 residues long. The germline V gene has CDR1 GTSNPN and CDR2 SVGIG (reference sequence). V was pared by 3 bases and J by 10 bases, with 8 bases of the junction left unmatched. Here the CDR3 DNA reads TGTGCCTGGAGCCCCGACAGGGGAGGGTCACCCCTCCACTTT. Protein sequence: CAWSPDRGGSPLHF. The full variable domain, its missing parts supplied by reference TRBV30 and TRBJ1-6, is SQTIHQWPATLVQPVGSPLSLECTVEGTSNPNLYWYRQAAGRGLQLLFYSVGIGQISSEVPQNLSASRPQDRQFILSSKKLLLSDSGFYLCAWSPDRGGSPLHFGNGTRLTVT.

This sequence joins TRBV28 and TRBJ1-4, with TRBD1 matching over 8 bases. The CDR3 has 14 amino acids. V lost 6 bases and J lost 8; bases outside the gene matches: 8. Germline V gene lookup returns CDR1 MDHEN and CDR2 SYDVKM. The CDR3 sequence is CASSLDRGREKLFF. CDR3 DNA: TGTGCCAGCAGCCTCGACAGGGGCAGAGAAAAACTGTTTTTT.